What follows is one TCR beta chain and its context. Its antigen specificity is not known. No much larger clone exists at a distance of one base, and base qualities are not known. The sample belongs to a study of blood T cell repertoires in COVID-19 (TCRdb year 2020). About the investigation overall: The collaborator samples originated in the United States, Italy and Spain and spanned the acute and convalescent phases of COVID-19. The material from the prospective study consisted of cDNA or gDNA derived from T cells, B-cell-depleted T cells, or PBMCs. The dataset comprised deeply sampled blood TCRbeta repertoires from subjects exposed to, actively infected with, or recovered from COVID-19. The repertoires were released in a freely available public database meant as a resource for research on the immune response to SARS-CoV-2. The samples were drawn from the first 160 participants of the ongoing ImmuneRACE study and from 950 to 1,500 subjects provided by 6 global collaborators. Nearly every sample came with metadata listing a de-identified subject ID, COVID-19 status, age in years and sex. Where available, HLA class I and class II types were taken from metadata supplied by the sample provider and were not determined by assay-based typing.

One collaborating source in Seattle enrolled patients during active infection and followed them longitudinally through the course of disease. Whole blood was collected in K2EDTA tubes by collaborating institutions according to the institutions' own protocols. For TCRbeta analysis, collaborators shipped samples in one of three forms: frozen whole blood, isolated PBMCs, or DNA extracted from either of those sample types. CDR1 and CDR2 are drawn from the germline V gene: MDHEN, SYDVKM. The CDR3 numbers 11 residues from cysteine through phenylalanine. This entry keeps only the CDR3 DNA: 33 bases, framed from base 1. The trim is 5 bases for V and 5 bases for J, with a gap of 6 bases between the germline ends. TCRbeta CDR3 regions were amplified from genomic DNA by means of the immunoSEQ Assay, a bias-controlled multiplex PCR. In the paper's pipeline: Nucleated cell counts per sample were estimated from amplification of reference gene primers within the assay. To quantify the absolute abundance of each unique TCRbeta CDR3 rearrangement, sequence reads were collapsed and filtered. For each sample, productive Simpson clonality was calculated as the square root of Simpson's diversity index across productive rearrangements. TCRdb retrieved this table from immuneACCESS and kept in-frame rearrangements only. Not all clones are present; in checked studies, unresolved V genes account for under half, and no reason is known for the remainder. V, J and clone size are taken as reported in that table, and D and trimming were inferred from the DNA itself. The sample table contains some 390,000 clones; only one count was recorded for around 91% of them. Jointly, the top ten make up about 1.6% of the sample.

The study at large found these results: The amount of clinical and demographic metadata varied by source and participant and was provided uncurated.

This TCR was recovered from a woman aged 40 to 55 with COVID-19, enrolled during active disease. The sample comprised peripheral blood. The V and J segments used are TRBV28 and TRBJ2-5; the D gene is unclear. The sequenced DNA is TGTGCCAGCAGTCCCCGTGAGACCCAGTACTTC. Translated, this is CASSPRETQYF.